The source of this T cell receptor beta chain is a study of blood T cell repertoires in COVID-19. The CDR3 has 15 residues. V lost 3 bases, J lost 2 bases, and 4 bases stayed unmatched. The V gene's germline CDR1 is SGHTA and CDR2 FQGNSA. TCRdb's table, derived via immunoSEQ multiplex PCR, lists solely in-frame clones and lacks some. The data hold about 170,000 clones, with 80% to 90% observed a single time. The material sequenced was peripheral blood. The sequence came from an elderly woman with acute or convalescent COVID-19. The rearrangement uses TRBV7-2 and TRBJ2-5; TRBD1 agrees at 9 bases. CDR3: CASSLTGTGQETQYF. CDR3 sequence (DNA): TGTGCCAGCAGCTTGACCGGGACAGGGCAAGAGACCCAGTACTTC. Variable domain in full (rest from reference TRBV7-2 and TRBJ2-5): GAGVSQSPSNKVTEKGKDVELRCDPISGHTALYWYRQSLGQGLEFLIYFQGNSAPDKSGLPSDRFSAERTGGSVSTLTIQRTQQEDSAVYLCASSLTGTGQETQYFGPGTRLLVL.